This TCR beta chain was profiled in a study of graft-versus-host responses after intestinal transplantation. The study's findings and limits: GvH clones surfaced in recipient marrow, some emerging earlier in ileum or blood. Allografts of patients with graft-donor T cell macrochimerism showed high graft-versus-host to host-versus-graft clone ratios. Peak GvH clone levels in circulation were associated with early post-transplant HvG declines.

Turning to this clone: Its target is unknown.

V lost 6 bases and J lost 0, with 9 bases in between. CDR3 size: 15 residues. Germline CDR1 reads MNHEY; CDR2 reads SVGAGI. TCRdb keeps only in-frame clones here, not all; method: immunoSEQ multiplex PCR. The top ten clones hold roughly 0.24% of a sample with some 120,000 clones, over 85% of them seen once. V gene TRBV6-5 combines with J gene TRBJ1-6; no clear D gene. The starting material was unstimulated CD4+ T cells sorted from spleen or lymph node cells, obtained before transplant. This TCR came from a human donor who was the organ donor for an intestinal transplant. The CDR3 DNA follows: TGTGCCAGCAGGGAGTATAGCTCCTATAATTCACCCCTCCACTTT. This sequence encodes CASREYSSYNSPLHF.